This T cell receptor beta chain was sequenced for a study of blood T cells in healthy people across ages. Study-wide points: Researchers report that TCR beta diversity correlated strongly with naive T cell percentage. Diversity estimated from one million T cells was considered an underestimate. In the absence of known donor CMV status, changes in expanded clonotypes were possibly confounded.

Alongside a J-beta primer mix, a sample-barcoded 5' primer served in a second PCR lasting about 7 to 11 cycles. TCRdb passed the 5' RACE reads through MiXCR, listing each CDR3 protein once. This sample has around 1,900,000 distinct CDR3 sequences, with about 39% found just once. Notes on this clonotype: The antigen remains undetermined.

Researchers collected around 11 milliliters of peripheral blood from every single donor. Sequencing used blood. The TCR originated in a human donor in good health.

As DNA, the CDR3 is TGTGCCAGCAGTAGGGGGAGTTACAGCTCCTACAATGAGCAGTTCTTC. This translates into CASSRGSYSSYNEQFF. The chain carries TRBV6-2 or TRBV6-3 and TRBJ2-1; D may be TRBD1 (6 bases). The CDR3 covers 16 residues. CDR1 is MNHEY, CDR2 SVGEGT, per germline. V shed 5 bases and J shed 0 bases, with 14 bases lying between them.